The sequence of this T cell receptor (beta chain) was determined in a study of cytomegalovirus exposure and HLA in healthy donors. V was clipped by 0 bases and J by 1 base, with 10 bases between them. Germline lookup yields CDR1 SGHNT and CDR2 YYREEE (reference sequence). The CDR3 sequence is 15 residues long. Study outcomes and limitations: Among TCR beta chains of equal frequency, HLA-associated ones were more clonally expanded in a later analysis.

With respect to this clone: Its cognate antigen is unknown.

PCR employed 60 Vbeta and 13 Jbeta primers. Profiled with immunoSEQ multiplex PCR; TCRdb holds only in-frame clones, not every one. The listing contains tens of thousands of clones. V and J are TRBV5-4 and TRBJ2-5, with D unclear. The clonotype originates from a woman in her fifties or sixties in good health and CMV-seronegative. The sequenced sample consisted of PBMCs. Written as DNA, the CDR3 is TGTGCCAGCAGCTTGGTCCTAAACAGCCAAGAGACCCAGTACTTC. The encoded protein is CASSLVLNSQETQYF.